The 31 T cell receptor beta chains reported below all come from one sample, sequenced in a study of CD8 T cells in ankylosing spondylitis. TCRdb re-analysed the 5' RACE reads in MiXCR, keeping a single row per CDR3 protein. This table has some 250,000 distinct CDR3 sequences, around 25% appearing once. The sequenced sample consisted of blood, either unsorted or a sorted T cell fraction (not recorded which). The receptors shown here come from a male donor with ankylosing spondylitis or in good health (not recorded which).

The chain joins TRBV20-1 to TRBJ2-7; TRBD2 agrees at 7 bases. The CDR3 length is 14 residues. Germline values: CDR1 DFQATT, CDR2 SNEGSKA (reference sequence). Germline trimming cut 5 bases from V and 12 bases from J; bases unmatched to any gene: 19. CDR3 loop: CSALAASDGSRGYF. The CDR3 DNA follows: TGCAGTGCTCTAGCGGCCTCAGACGGATCGCGGGGGTACTTC.

This clonotype was detected a few times. The chain joins TRBV20-1 to TRBJ2-6, with D uncertain. The CDR3 is 15 amino acids. V was trimmed by 3 bases and J by 0 bases, leaving 9 bases between them. Germline V gene data show CDR1 as DFQATT and CDR2 as SNEGSKA (reference sequence). In nucleotides, the CDR3 is TGCAGTGCTAGGGCATATAGCTCTGGGGCCAACGTCCTGACTTTC. Translated, it gives CSARAYSSGANVLTF.

Ten or more counts support this clonotype. This chain uses TRBV20-1 with TRBJ2-5; D remains unclear. V was clipped by 3 bases and J by 0 bases, with 11 bases between them. Germline CDR1 DFQATT, CDR2 SNEGSKA (reference sequence). The CDR3 spans 14 residues. CDR3 amino acids: CSASPQLYQETQYF. CDR3 sequence (DNA): TGCAGTGCTAGTCCGCAGCTGTACCAAGAGACCCAGTACTTC.

The J gene is TRBJ2-5, the V gene TRBV4-2; D is unclear. Germline CDR1 reads LGHNA; CDR2 reads YNFKEQ. The CDR3 consists of 15 residues. Trimming stripped 0 bases from V and 1 base from J, with 9 bases between. The CDR3 nucleotides read TGTGCCAGCAGCCAAGAAGTAGTGCTCCAAGAGACCCAGTACTTC. It encodes CASSQEVVLQETQYF.

This clonotype was detected a few times. The chain links TRBV7-2 to TRBJ1-1; D is ambiguous. The CDR3 is made up of 15 amino acids. Germline V CDR1 and CDR2: SGHTA, FQGNSA. V was trimmed by 1 base and J by 4 bases, leaving 13 bases between them. The CDR3 DNA sequence: TGTGCCAGCAGCTTAGTTGTGGGCAGTCTCACTGAAGCTTTCTTT. Its translation: CASSLVVGSLTEAFF.

This clonotype was observed at least ten times. This rearrangement joins TRBV12-3 or TRBV12-4 to TRBJ2-5, with 7 bases fitting TRBD1. Losses at the gene ends were 6 bases for V and 0 bases for J; bases not matched to a gene: 4. The length of the CDR3 is 14 residues. CDR3 nucleotides: TGTGCCAGCAGGGACAGGAGCAACCAAGAGACCCAGTACTTC. This translates into CASRDRSNQETQYF.

This clonotype was counted only a few times. The V and J genes are TRBV10-2 and TRBJ2-7; TRBD1 aligns across 9 bases. Trimming took 7 bases from V and 4 from J; bases not matched to a gene: 5. Germline values: CDR1 WSHSY, CDR2 SAAADI. This CDR3 has 13 amino acids. The CDR3 coding sequence is TGCGCCAGCATACGAGACAGGGGGTACGAGCAGTACTTC. It encodes CASIRDRGYEQYF.

This clonotype was seen more than once but under ten times. The rearrangement uses TRBV20-1 and TRBJ2-6; 9 positions match TRBD1. V shed 5 bases, J shed 4 bases, and the junction held 12 bases outside the gene matches. The CDR3 extends over 17 amino acids. Germline-derived CDR1 and CDR2 are DFQATT and SNEGSKA (reference sequence). The CDR3 coding sequence is TGCAGTGCTCCCCCGGGACAGGGTGGTGTAGGGGCCAACGTCCTGACTTTC. It codes for CSAPPGQGGVGANVLTF.

The chain joins TRBV12-3 or TRBV12-4 to TRBJ2-2; 7 positions match TRBD1. The CDR3 consists of 13 residues. J lost 6 bases, V lost 6 bases, and 4 bases had no gene match. DNA of the CDR3: TGTGCCAGCAGACGCGACAGGGCCGGGGAGCTGTTTTTT. Translating gives CASRRDRAGELFF.

The V and J genes are TRBV28 and TRBJ2-1; TRBD2 matches 9 bases. With V trimmed by 5 bases and J by 6 bases, 11 bases remained unmatched. Germline CDR1 and CDR2: MDHEN and SYDVKM. CDR3 length: 16 residues. The CDR3 loop is CASSPPVAGAPNEQFF. CDR3 sequence (DNA): TGTGCCAGCAGTCCCCCCGTAGCGGGGGCCCCCAATGAGCAGTTCTTC. The complete variable domain, with remaining parts taken from reference TRBV28 and TRBJ2-1, reads DVKVTQSSRYLVKRTGEKVFLECVQDMDHENMFWYRQDPGLGLRLIYFSYDVKMKEKGDIPEGYSVSREKKERFSLILESASTNQTSMYLCASSPPVAGAPNEQFFGPGTRLTVL.

The sample holds many counts of this clonotype. The chain couples TRBV20-1 to TRBJ2-2; 9 bases match TRBD2. The CDR3 has 16 residues. The germline V gene encodes CDR1 DFQATT and CDR2 SNEGSKA (reference sequence). V lost 6 bases, J lost 2 bases, and 10 bases stayed unmatched. The CDR3 DNA reads TGCAGTGCCCAGATAGCGGGGGCACCTAACACCGGGGAGCTGTTTTTT. It translates to CSAQIAGAPNTGELFF.

This clonotype was observed once. J is TRBJ2-3 and V is TRBV20-1; D is ambiguous. CDR1 is DFQATT and CDR2 is SNEGSKA in the germline V gene (reference sequence). V was cut by 6 bases and J by 4 bases, with 8 bases left in between. The CDR3 runs 11 residues. The CDR3 reads CSAKRSDTQYF. For the CDR3, the DNA is TGCAGTGCCAAGAGGTCAGATACGCAGTATTTT.

This clonotype was seen at least ten times. V gene TRBV29-1 combines with J gene TRBJ2-1; perhaps TRBD1 as D (6 bases). Germline V gives CDR1 SQVTM, CDR2 ANQGSEA. The CDR3 runs 15 residues. Deletions cut 6 bases from V and 2 bases from J, with 17 bases between. CDR3 in amino acids: CSVAITGNAYNEQFF. The DNA of the CDR3 is TGCAGCGTCGCAATAACAGGGAACGCCTACAATGAGCAGTTCTTC.

The rearrangement links TRBV3-1 to TRBJ2-1; D gene uncertain. Trimming removed 1 base from V and 2 bases from J, with 15 bases in between. Germline V gives CDR1 LGHDT, CDR2 YNNKEL (reference sequence). CDR3 size: 17 residues. The CDR3 DNA follows: TGTGCCAGCAGCCAAGGATGGGCTCAACCGACCTACAATGAGCAGTTCTTC. This translates into CASSQGWAQPTYNEQFF.

This rearrangement joins TRBV20-1 to TRBJ2-1; D uncertain. The CDR3 has 12 residues. Germline assignment: CDR1 DFQATT and CDR2 SNEGSKA (reference sequence). Trimming removed 2 bases from V and 7 bases from J, with 9 bases in between. The CDR3 DNA is TGCAGTGCTAGATCTGGGCCGAATGAGCAGTTCTTC. It is translated as CSARSGPNEQFF.

Ten or more counts support this clonotype. This chain uses TRBV12-3 or TRBV12-4 with TRBJ2-1; 10 nucleotides line up with TRBD2. This CDR3 is built from 13 residues. Trimming at V came to 8 bases and at J to 6 bases, leaving 4 bases not matched to a gene. CDR3 loop: CASGRLAGNEQFF. The DNA of the CDR3 is TGTGCCAGCGGGCGACTAGCGGGCAATGAGCAGTTCTTC.

This clonotype turned up a few times. The J gene is TRBJ1-2, the V gene TRBV13; 9 nucleotides match TRBD1. Germline CDR1 and CDR2: PRHDT and FYEKMQ (reference sequence). V lost 1 base and J lost 8; bases outside the gene matches: 5. This CDR3 has 14 residues. This CDR3 reads CASSLVPGQGGYTF. CDR3 DNA sequence: TGTGCCAGCAGCTTAGTCCCGGGACAGGGAGGCTACACCTTC. The full variable domain, rest sourced from reference TRBV13 and TRBJ1-2, is AAGVIQSPRHLIKEKRETATLKCYPIPRHDTVYWYQQGPGQDPQFLISFYEKMQSDKGSIPDRFSAQQFSDYHSELNMSSLELGDSALYFCASSLVPGQGGYTFGSGTRLTVV.

A few counts support this clonotype. The gene calls are TRBV7-2 and TRBJ2-3; no clear D gene. Between the trimmed V and J ends, which lost 1 base and 2 bases, there was a span of 10 bases. The CDR3 has 15 amino acids. Germline CDR1 SGHTA, CDR2 FQGNSA. CDR3: CASSLGRRITDTQYF. The DNA of the CDR3 is TGTGCCAGCAGCTTAGGCCGCCGAATCACAGATACGCAGTATTTT. Complete variable domain (other parts from reference TRBV7-2 and TRBJ2-3): GAGVSQSPSNKVTEKGKDVELRCDPISGHTALYWYRQSLGQGLEFLIYFQGNSAPDKSGLPSDRFSAERTGGSVSTLTIQRTQQEDSAVYLCASSLGRRITDTQYFGPGTRLTVL.

This chain connects TRBV10-3 to TRBJ2-3; 10 positions agree with TRBD2. The CDR3 sequence is 18 residues long. Unmatched junction bases numbered 12, after V lost 3 bases and J lost 3 bases. In germline, CDR1 is ENHRY, CDR2 SYGVKD. CDR3 sequence reads: CAISDPSGGAVMTDTQYF. The DNA of the CDR3 is TGTGCCATCAGTGATCCGAGCGGGGGGGCCGTGATGACAGATACGCAGTATTTT.

As to this clonotype: A much larger clone differs from this one at a single base, so this may be a read error. The chain employs TRBV5-6 and TRBJ2-3; possibly TRBD2 for D (5 bases). This CDR3 spans 16 amino acids. Germline V lookup: CDR1 SGHDT, CDR2 YYEEEE. CDR3 nucleotide sequence: TGTTCCAGCAGCCTTGTGTCTGCGGGCGGGACAGATACGCAGTATTTT. Translation: CSSSLVSAGGTDTQYF.

This clonotype came up many times. This chain links TRBV12-3 or TRBV12-4 with TRBJ2-7; no clear D gene. V was cut by 4 bases and J by 8 bases, with 9 bases left in between. This CDR3 region has 11 residues. This CDR3 reads CASSSGLQQYF. The DNA for the CDR3 is TGTGCCAGCAGTTCCGGTTTGCAGCAGTACTTC.

This chain uses TRBV6-5 with TRBJ2-1; D not resolved. The germline CDR1 and CDR2 sequences are MNHEY and SVGAGI. Trimming cost V 0 bases and J 4 bases, with 7 bases left between them. This CDR3 region has 14 residues. The CDR3 reads CASSYSGSYNEQFF. The CDR3, as DNA: TGTGCCAGCAGTTACTCCGGGTCTTACAATGAGCAGTTCTTC.

Written as DNA, the CDR3 is TGTGCCAGCAGTTATGGGATCGCTTTGAATTACGAGCAGTACTTC. This gives the protein CASSYGIALNYEQYF. V is TRBV6-1 and J is TRBJ2-7; D not certain. The V end was cut by 5 bases, the J end by 4 bases, with 18 bases between. This CDR3 comprises 15 residues. The germline gives CDR1 MNHNS, CDR2 SASEGT.

This clonotype appeared many times. The gene calls are TRBV29-1 and TRBJ2-1; D uncertain. CDR1 and CDR2 from the germline V gene are SQVTM and ANQGSEA. This CDR3 is built from 12 residues. V lost 6 bases and J 6 bases, leaving 12 bases between the germline ends. The chain's CDR3 is CSVHHPGNEQFF. Written as DNA, the CDR3 is TGCAGCGTGCATCACCCCGGCAATGAGCAGTTCTTC.

The table lists this clonotype with a few counts. The CDR3 sequence: CASSPQLTGEADTQYF. The CDR3 nucleotides read TGTGCCAGCAGTCCCCAACTGACAGGGGAGGCAGATACGCAGTATTTT. The gene calls are TRBV12-3 or TRBV12-4 and TRBJ2-3, with 8 bases aligning to TRBD1. The junction had 11 bases not matched to a gene; V was cut back by 5 bases and J by 4 bases. This CDR3 region has 16 residues.

This chain joins TRBV29-1 and TRBJ2-5; D gene uncertain. This CDR3 contains 11 residues. Germline V gives CDR1 SQVTM, CDR2 ANQGSEA. V was clipped by 4 bases and J by 5 bases, with 8 bases between them. CDR3 amino acids: CSVVSWETQYF. The DNA for the CDR3 is TGCAGCGTTGTATCGTGGGAGACCCAGTACTTC.

The chain uses TRBV12-3 or TRBV12-4 and TRBJ2-3; 7 bases fit TRBD1. J lost 10 bases, V lost 7 bases, and 8 bases had no gene match. CDR3 length: 12 residues. The CDR3 nucleotides read TGTGCCAGCAACCCTGTGAGGGGGCCGCAGTATTTT. It specifies CASNPVRGPQYF.

The genes are TRBV20-1 and TRBJ2-5, with D possibly being TRBD2 (6 bases). V lost 1 base and J lost 3, with 9 bases in between. The length of the CDR3 is 13 residues. Germline V gives CDR1 DFQATT, CDR2 SNEGSKA (reference sequence). The CDR3 loop reads CSARVGGKETQYF. In nucleotides, the CDR3 is TGCAGTGCTAGAGTCGGAGGGAAAGAGACCCAGTACTTC.

The chain has TRBV10-2 and TRBJ2-7; 8 positions match TRBD1. The length of the CDR3 is 13 residues. The V gene's germline CDR1 is WSHSY and CDR2 SAAADI. The ends lost 6 bases at V and 7 bases at J; junction bases unmatched: 8. CDR3 bases: TGCGCCAGCAGGGTCCAGGGGGCAGGGGAGCAGTACTTC. It is translated as CASRVQGAGEQYF.

Many counts were recorded for this clonotype. This chain connects TRBV20-1 to TRBJ2-2; 10 bases match TRBD2. The CDR3 contains 14 residues. The V and J ends lost 5 bases and 7 bases, in that order; junction bases with no gene match: 7. Per germline, CDR1 DFQATT and CDR2 SNEGSKA (reference sequence). The CDR3 is CSAPLAGGGGELFF. The CDR3 bases are TGCAGTGCTCCTTTAGCGGGGGGCGGCGGGGAGCTGTTTTTT.

The chain combines TRBV20-1 with TRBJ1-6; D possibly corresponds to TRBD1 (5 bases). This CDR3 is 14 amino acids long. With 2 bases removed from V and 14 bases from J, the gap between germline ends came to 19 bases. In germline, CDR1 is DFQATT, CDR2 SNEGSKA (reference sequence). The CDR3 DNA sequence: TGCAGTGCTAGACTTGGCAGGGCGGTTAGGACCCTCCACTTT. Translation gives CSARLGRAVRTLHF.